The 27 T cell receptor delta chains in this list originate from one sample, sequenced in a study of Vδ1+ human thymocytes. Study conclusions and caveats: In the thymus, TRG and TRD repertoires looked highly polyclonal with Gaussian CDR3 lengths.

For these TCRs, the target antigens are not known. Sequences come from RNA converted to cDNA by reverse transcription. Multiplex PCR used pooled V-gene forward primers and a constant-region reverse primer to amplify CDR3s. TCRdb re-analyzed the multiplex PCR reads via CATT. Altogether 45,000 to 60,000 delta-chain clones are present, about a sixth being singletons, with the ten largest covering 0.5%. The source material was Vdelta1+ gamma-delta thymocytes from the thymus. The subset: FACS-sorted CD3+ TCRalphabeta- TCRVdelta1+ TCRVdelta2- thymocytes. The receptors come from a boy younger than two who had congenital heart surgery.

Points on this clone: The same CDR3 is also encoded by other DNA sequences in this sample. This chain uses TRDV1 with TRDJ1; D may be TRDD2 or TRDD3 (5 bases each). Looked up from germline, CDR1 is TSWWSYY and CDR2 is QGS. The CDR3 is made up of 19 amino acids. The germline V and J ends were trimmed by 2 bases and 2 bases, with 24 bases remaining between them. Here the CDR3 reads CALGEGGQVRGPSTDKLIF. The CDR3 region has the DNA TGTGCTCTTGGGGAAGGGGGTCAAGTACGGGGCCCTTCAACCGATAAACTCATCTTT.

The genes are TRDV2 and TRDJ4; D may be TRDD2 or TRDD3 (7 bases each). In germline, CDR1 is GEAIGNYY, CDR2 EKD. V was trimmed by 3 bases and J by 1 base, leaving 32 bases between them. This CDR3 is 20 amino acids long. CDR3 DNA sequence: TGTGCCTGTGACCCCCTTCCTCTCCCTTTACTGGGGACGGGGAACAGACCCCTGATCTTT. This encodes CACDPLPLPLLGTGNRPLIF.

The chain employs TRDV1 and TRDJ1; 12 bases are shared with TRDD3. V lost 6 bases to trimming and J lost 1 base; unmatched junction nucleotides: 15. This CDR3 has 19 amino acids. CDR1 is TSWWSYY and CDR2 is QGS in the germline V gene. The CDR3 DNA reads as TGTGCTCTTGGAACCTTGACTAAACTGGGGGATACCTCCACCGATAAACTCATCTTT. Its protein product is CALGTLTKLGDTSTDKLIF.

This chain joins TRDV1 and TRDJ1; no clear D. V was pared by 3 bases and J by 0 bases, with 20 bases between. This CDR3 spans 18 amino acids. Germline CDR1 TSWWSYY, CDR2 QGS. The CDR3 coding sequence is TGTGCTCTTGGGGACCCCGAAGCCGCACACGCTTACACCGATAAACTCATCTTT. Its translation: CALGDPEAAHAYTDKLIF.

The chain couples TRDV1 to TRDJ1; the D gene is possibly TRDD3 (8 bases). This CDR3 is 19 amino acids long. The V end lost 0 bases, the J end lost 7 bases, and 27 bases lay between the germline ends. The germline V gene has CDR1 TSWWSYY and CDR2 QGS. CDR3 sequence reads: CALGELTFLRILGVPKLIF. The CDR3 region has the DNA TGTGCTCTTGGGGAACTGACCTTCCTCCGTATACTGGGGGTTCCTAAACTCATCTTT.

The V gene is TRDV1, the J gene TRDJ1, with 10 bases identical to TRDD3. This CDR3 contains 20 residues. CDR1 TSWWSYY and CDR2 QGS come from the germline V gene. Trimming at V came to 2 bases and at J to 0 bases, leaving 15 bases not matched to a gene. The CDR3 reads CALGECPLGDTYDYTDKLIF. In DNA form, the CDR3 reads TGTGCTCTTGGGGAATGTCCTTTGGGGGATACCTATGATTACACCGATAAACTCATCTTT.

This clone was observed a handful of times. The chain joins TRDV1 to TRDJ1; 9 bases agree with TRDD3. CDR3 size: 22 residues. Germline loops: CDR1 TSWWSYY, CDR2 QGS. V lost 3 bases and J lost 0; bases outside the gene matches: 23. CDR3: CALGDGGLPRVLGELYTDKLIF. The DNA for the CDR3 is TGTGCTCTTGGGGACGGTGGCCTTCCTCGGGTACTGGGGGAACTGTACACCGATAAACTCATCTTT.

This clone was counted only a few times. The V call is TRDV1, the J call TRDJ1, with TRDD3 identical over 8 bases. V was clipped by 3 bases and J by 2 bases; unmatched bases: 20. Germline V lookup: CDR1 TSWWSYY, CDR2 QGS. This CDR3 is 20 amino acids long. The chain's CDR3 is CALGEPGSQGPGGKTDKLIF. CDR3 sequence (DNA): TGTGCTCTTGGGGAGCCGGGGTCCCAGGGCCCTGGGGGAAAAACCGATAAACTCATCTTT.

This clone has just a few counts. This chain connects TRDV1 to TRDJ1; 11 bases match TRDD3. The trim removed 0 bases at V and 7 bases at J, leaving 13 bases unmatched. This CDR3 is built from 18 residues. Germline V CDR1 and CDR2: TSWWSYY, QGS. The CDR3 nucleotides read TGTGCTCTTGGGGAACTGCATTTCACACTGGGGGATATAAGTAAACTCATCTTT. It is translated as CALGELHFTLGDISKLIF.

There are a few counts of this clone. The V gene is TRDV1, the J gene TRDJ1; 9 nucleotides agree with TRDD3. This CDR3 comprises 21 residues. Germline V gene data show CDR1 as TSWWSYY and CDR2 as QGS. The V gene end was trimmed by 3 bases and the J gene end by 0 bases; junction bases not matched to a gene: 20. The CDR3 reads CALGDDVGRILGDLYTDKLIF. Here the CDR3 DNA reads TGTGCTCTTGGGGACGACGTCGGCCGCATACTGGGGGACCTGTACACCGATAAACTCATCTTT.

V usage is TRDV2 and J usage is TRDJ1, with TRDD3 matching 10 bases. The CDR3 spans 19 residues. V shed 4 bases and J 0 bases; nucleotides not matched to a gene: 16. Per the germline V gene, CDR1 is GEAIGNYY and CDR2 is EKD. The CDR3 sequence: CACEQYWGITHQYTDKLIF. CDR3 coding DNA: TGTGCCTGTGAACAGTACTGGGGGATCACGCATCAGTACACCGATAAACTCATCTTT.

This clone was found a few times. The rearrangement links TRDV1 to TRDJ2; 9 bases fit TRDD3. This CDR3 is built from 22 residues. Germline V gives CDR1 TSWWSYY, CDR2 QGS. J gave up 7 bases and V 3 bases, and 27 bases lay outside the gene matches. CDR3 amino acids: CALGDPPPLFPGDTRVIAQLFF. The CDR3 nucleotides read TGTGCTCTTGGGGACCCGCCGCCCCTCTTTCCCGGGGATACGCGGGTGATAGCACAACTCTTCTTT.

V gene TRDV1 combines with J gene TRDJ1; D gene ambiguous. Germline values: CDR1 TSWWSYY, CDR2 QGS. The CDR3 is 17 residues long. With 3 bases removed from V and 0 bases from J, the gap between germline ends came to 17 bases. The CDR3 is CALGDLSNRPYTDKLIF. CDR3 bases: TGTGCTCTTGGGGATCTAAGCAATCGTCCGTACACCGATAAACTCATCTTT.

There are a few counts of this clone. This chain uses TRDV1 with TRDJ1; TRDD3 agrees at 8 bases. Unmatched junction bases numbered 4, after V lost 4 bases and J lost 0 bases. The V gene's germline CDR1 is TSWWSYY and CDR2 QGS. The CDR3 totals 15 residues. The CDR3 region has the DNA TGTGCTCTTGGGGGGGGATACCTCCACACCGATAAACTCATCTTT. This gives the protein CALGGGYLHTDKLIF.

V is TRDV1 and J is TRDJ1, with 10 bases lining up with TRDD3. V dropped 5 bases and J dropped 3; count of bases not matched to a gene: 15. Germline loops: CDR1 TSWWSYY, CDR2 QGS. CDR3 length: 18 amino acids. CDR3 in amino acids: CALGPPTQTGGCADKLIF. CDR3 sequence (DNA): TGTGCTCTTGGGCCGCCTACGCAGACTGGGGGATGTGCCGATAAACTCATCTTT.

The chain carries TRDV1 and TRDJ1; 12 positions agree with TRDD3. V shed 2 bases and J 2 bases; nucleotides not matched to a gene: 27. The CDR3 loop spans 24 amino acids. The germline gives CDR1 TSWWSYY, CDR2 QGS. The CDR3 DNA follows: TGTGCTCTTGGGGAAATCTTCCCCCTCGACTGGGGGATACATGGCCAAGATCCTACCGATAAACTCATCTTT. Encoded protein: CALGEIFPLDWGIHGQDPTDKLIF.

As for this clone: The junction and the germline gene differ at one end; a read error may be behind it. The V and J genes are TRDV1 and TRDJ1; D possibly corresponds to TRDD3 (5 bases). Germline CDR1 is TSWWSYY and CDR2 is QGS. CDR3 length equals 15 residues. The CDR3, as DNA: TGCGCCCTTGGGGCTCGAGGCGGGTACACCGATAAACTCATCTTT. As protein: CALGARGGYTDKLIF.

The genes are TRDV1 and TRDJ1; 9 nucleotides line up with TRDD3. Losses at the gene ends were 0 bases for V and 0 bases for J; bases not matched to a gene: 11. Germline V gene data show CDR1 as TSWWSYY and CDR2 as QGS. CDR3 length: 19 residues. The CDR3 spells CALGELFVLGDHYTDKLIF. The CDR3 DNA reads as TGTGCTCTTGGGGAACTATTTGTACTGGGGGACCATTACACCGATAAACTCATCTTT.

V gene TRDV1 combines with J gene TRDJ1; 8 nucleotides line up with TRDD3. The CDR3 has 18 amino acids. Germline CDR1 and CDR2: TSWWSYY and QGS. The V and J ends lost 0 bases and 0 bases, in that order; junction bases with no gene match: 9. CDR3 DNA sequence: TGTGCTCTTGGGGAACTAGCGAGTCTGGGGGAACACACCGATAAACTCATCTTT. Its protein is CALGELASLGEHTDKLIF.

A note on this clone: This specimen includes other DNA sequences encoding the same CDR3. The chain has TRDV1 and TRDJ1; D gene unclear. Germline values: CDR1 TSWWSYY, CDR2 QGS. The CDR3 covers 14 residues. The V end was cut by 0 bases, the J end by 0 bases, with 5 bases between. The CDR3 region has the DNA TGTGCTCTTGGGGAACTCCCGTACACCGATAAACTCATCTTT. This translates into CALGELPYTDKLIF.

The rearrangement links TRDV1 to TRDJ1, with 9 positions matching TRDD2. Germline loops: CDR1 TSWWSYY, CDR2 QGS. The trim removed 0 bases at V and 1 base at J, leaving 27 bases unmatched. The CDR3 is 24 amino acids. For the CDR3, the DNA is TGTGCTCTTGGGGAACTGCGTATTGGGCCTTCCTACGTCGGTGGGGATCATACCACCGATAAACTCATCTTT. It yields the protein CALGELRIGPSYVGGDHTTDKLIF.

A few counts support this clone. The junction and the germline gene differ at one end; a read error may be behind it. This chain joins TRDV1 and TRDJ1; 8 nucleotides agree with TRDD3. This CDR3 is built from 22 residues. The germline CDR1 and CDR2 sequences are TSWWSYY and QGS. The CDR3 DNA reads TGTGCTCTTGGCGAACTGACATACTGGGGGGCAACCCCCCGGGTCGACACCGATAAACTCATCTTT. It translates to CALGELTYWGATPRVDTDKLIF.

A few counts support this clone. J is TRDJ1 and V is TRDV1; D may be TRDD3 (6 bases). CDR3 size: 20 residues. V dropped 4 bases and J dropped 0 bases, with 27 bases sitting between them. The V gene's germline CDR1 is TSWWSYY and CDR2 QGS. CDR3 in DNA: TGTGCTCTTGGGGTCCTCTTTCCTGAGATGGCTGGGGAAAACACCGATAAACTCATCTTT. Translation: CALGVLFPEMAGENTDKLIF.

V gene TRDV1 combines with J gene TRDJ1; 11 nucleotides line up with TRDD3. The CDR3 is 18 residues long. The germline CDR1 and CDR2 sequences are TSWWSYY and QGS. V gave up 3 bases and J gave up 6 bases; unmatched junction bases: 15. The CDR3 is CALGEPPLTGGYEYKLIF. The CDR3 region has the DNA TGTGCTCTTGGGGAGCCCCCTCTGACTGGGGGATATGAATATAAACTCATCTTT.

The genes are TRDV1 and TRDJ1, with 12 nucleotides matching TRDD3. Germline CDR1 TSWWSYY, CDR2 QGS. This CDR3 is built from 23 residues. The junction had 23 bases not matched to a gene; V was cut back by 3 bases and J by 0 bases. The CDR3 here is CALGDHVLPAHTGGYPYTDKLIF. The CDR3 DNA follows: TGTGCTCTTGGGGACCACGTCCTTCCGGCCCATACTGGGGGATACCCCTACACCGATAAACTCATCTTT.

The chain is built from TRDV3 and TRDJ1; 8 nucleotides line up with TRDD2. The CDR3 sequence is 21 residues long. Germline values: CDR1 TVYSNPD, CDR2 GDNSRS (reference sequence). V was clipped by 1 base and J by 0 bases; unmatched bases: 25. CDR3 amino acids: CAFMEASYRCTWGLNTDKLIF. The CDR3 bases are TGTGCCTTTATGGAGGCTTCCTACCGTTGTACTTGGGGGCTAAACACCGATAAACTCATCTTT.

The rearrangement uses TRDV1 and TRDJ1, with 9 nucleotides matching TRDD3. CDR1 is TSWWSYY and CDR2 is QGS in the germline V gene. The CDR3 totals 18 residues. Trimming removed 9 bases from V and 2 bases from J; junction bases left unmatched: 19. CDR3 protein: CALQPSPGDTTWTDKLIF. Written as DNA, the CDR3 is TGTGCTCTCCAGCCTTCGCCCGGGGATACGACCTGGACCGATAAACTCATCTTT.